This TCR beta chain was captured by sequencing in a study of CD8 T cells in Susac syndrome. TCR beta sequencing was performed on blood CD8+ and CD4+ T cells. The multiple sclerosis control cohort comprised treatment-naive individuals presenting with stable or active relapsing-remitting disease. Negative isolation was used for CD8+ and CD4+ T cells, and FACS enrichment was applied to TEMRA cells. Random hexamers primed reverse transcription of roughly 0.5 to 1 ug RNA. Amplification of the TCR beta CDR3 was carried out by immunoSEQ multiplex PCR, which spanned a total of 54 Vbeta and 13 Jbeta segments. Each CDR3 protein gets one entry after TCRdb re-called the immunoSEQ multiplex PCR reads with MiXCR. The sample includes roughly 150,000 distinct CDR3 sequences, around 96% of them seen just once. From germline, CDR1 is SNHLY and CDR2 FYNNEI. CDR3 length equals 16 residues. Trimming at V came to 4 bases and at J to 4 bases, leaving 10 bases not matched to a gene.

Material for sequencing was CD8+ T cells from PBMCs. The clonotype was recovered from a human donor with multiple sclerosis. The chain recombines TRBV2 with TRBJ2-7, with 10 positions matching TRBD1. The CDR3 here is CASSGHRQGARYEQYF. In nucleotides, the CDR3 is TGTGCCAGCAGTGGGCACCGACAGGGGGCGAGATACGAGCAGTACTTC.